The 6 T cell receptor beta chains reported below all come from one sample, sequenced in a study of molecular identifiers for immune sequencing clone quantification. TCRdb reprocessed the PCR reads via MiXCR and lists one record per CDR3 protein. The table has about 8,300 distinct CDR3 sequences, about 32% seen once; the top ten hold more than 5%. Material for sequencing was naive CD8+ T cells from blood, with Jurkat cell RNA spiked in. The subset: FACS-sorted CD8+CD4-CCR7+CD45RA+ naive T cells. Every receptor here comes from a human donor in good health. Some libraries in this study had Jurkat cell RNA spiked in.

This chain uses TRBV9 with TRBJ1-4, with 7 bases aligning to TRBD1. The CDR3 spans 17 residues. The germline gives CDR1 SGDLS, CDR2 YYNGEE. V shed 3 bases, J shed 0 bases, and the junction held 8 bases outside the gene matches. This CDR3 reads CASSGLLQGATNEKLFF. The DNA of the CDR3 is TGTGCCAGCAGCGGCCTTTTGCAGGGGGCAACTAATGAAAAACTGTTTTTT.

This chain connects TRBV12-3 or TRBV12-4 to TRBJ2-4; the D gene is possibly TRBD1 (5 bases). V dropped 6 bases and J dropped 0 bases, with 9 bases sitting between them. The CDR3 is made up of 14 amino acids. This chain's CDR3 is CASSTGEAKNIQYF. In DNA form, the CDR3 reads TGTGCCAGCAGCACAGGAGAAGCCAAAAACATTCAGTACTTC.

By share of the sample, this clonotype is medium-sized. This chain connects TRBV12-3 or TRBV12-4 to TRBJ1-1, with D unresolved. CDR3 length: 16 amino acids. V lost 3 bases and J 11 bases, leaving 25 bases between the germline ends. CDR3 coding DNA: TGTGCCAGCAGTTTGGGTGGCTATCTTCAGAGGGAATGGGCTTTCTTT. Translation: CASSLGGYLQREWAFF.

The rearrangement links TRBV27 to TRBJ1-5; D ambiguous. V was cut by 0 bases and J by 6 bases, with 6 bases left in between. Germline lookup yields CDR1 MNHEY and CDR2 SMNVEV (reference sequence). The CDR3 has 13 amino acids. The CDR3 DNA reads TGTGCCAGCAGTTTATCCTCCCGTCAGCCCCAGCATTTT. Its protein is CASSLSSRQPQHF.

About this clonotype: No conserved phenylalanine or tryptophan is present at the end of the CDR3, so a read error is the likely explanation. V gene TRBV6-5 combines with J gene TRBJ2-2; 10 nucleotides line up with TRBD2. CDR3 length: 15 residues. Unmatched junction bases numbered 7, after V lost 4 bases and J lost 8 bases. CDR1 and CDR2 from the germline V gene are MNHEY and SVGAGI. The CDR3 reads CASSLASGSWGELFS. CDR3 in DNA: TGTGCCAGCAGTTTGGCTAGCGGGAGCTGGGGGGAGCTGTTTTCT.

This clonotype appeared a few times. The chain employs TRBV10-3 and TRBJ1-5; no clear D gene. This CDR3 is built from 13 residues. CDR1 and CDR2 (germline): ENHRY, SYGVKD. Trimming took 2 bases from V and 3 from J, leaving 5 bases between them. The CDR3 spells CAISEGVNQPQHF. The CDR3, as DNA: TGTGCCATCAGTGAGGGGGTCAATCAGCCCCAGCATTTT.